This T cell receptor (beta chain) comes out of a study of blood T cell repertoires in COVID-19 (dated by TCRdb to between 2020 and 2021). General notes on the study: The collaborator samples originated in the United States, Italy and Spain and spanned the acute and convalescent phases of COVID-19. Deeply sampled blood TCRbeta repertoires from subjects exposed to, actively infected with, or recovered from COVID-19 were included in the dataset. The repertoires were released in a freely available public database meant as a resource for research on the immune response to SARS-CoV-2. Samples were obtained from the ongoing ImmuneRACE study (first 160 participants) and from some 1,200 subjects provided by 6 global collaborators. Nearly every sample came with metadata listing a de-identified subject ID, COVID-19 status, age in years and sex. The prospective study material was composed of cDNA or gDNA derived from T cells, B-cell-depleted T cells, or PBMCs. Where available, HLA class I and class II types were taken from metadata supplied by the sample provider and were not determined by assay-based typing. Points the paper makes about the study in general: The quantity of clinical and demographic metadata differed by source and by participant and was supplied without curation.

The collaborating institutions used their own protocols to collect whole blood in K2EDTA tubes. For TCRbeta analysis, collaborators shipped samples in one of three forms: frozen whole blood, isolated PBMCs, or DNA extracted from either of those sample types. The V end gives up 6 bases and the J end 4 bases, leaving 7 bases in the junction not matched to a gene. The CDR3 numbers 15 residues from cysteine through phenylalanine. The retained sequence is limited to the CDR3, 45 bases, with the frame set at the first base. The CDR1 and CDR2 encoded by the germline V gene are MNHEY and SVGAGI. With respect to this clone: The specificity of this receptor is unknown. Qualities for individual bases were not recorded, and no much larger clone is one base off.

The immunoSEQ Assay, a bias-controlled multiplex PCR, was used to amplify TCRbeta CDR3 regions from genomic DNA. Per the authors' processing: The number of nucleated cells in each sample was estimated from the amplification of reference gene primers within the assay. To quantify the absolute abundance of each unique TCRbeta CDR3 rearrangement, sequence reads were collapsed and filtered. For each sample, productive Simpson clonality was calculated as the square root of Simpson's diversity index over productive rearrangements. Sourced from immuneACCESS, this table was stored by TCRdb with only in-frame sequences that have V and J called. A share of the clones is absent; for the studies checked, an unresolved V gene accounts for under half, and the remainder has no known explanation. That table is the source of V, J and clone size, and D and trimming were worked out from the DNA. This sample comprises around 160,000 clones, around 84% of them detected only once. The top ten clones comprise 13% of the sample.

The source material was peripheral blood. The source of this sequence is a man in his 60s with active or convalescent COVID-19. The rearrangement combines TRBV6-5 with TRBJ2-7; 12 bases in the middle match TRBD2. The DNA sequence follows: TGTGCCAGCAGCGCGACTAGCGGGAGTATGTACGAGCAGTACTTC. Its translation is CASSATSGSMYEQYF.